The present entry profiles one T cell receptor (beta chain) with its context. The CDR3 runs 16 residues. CDR1 is SEHNR, CDR2 FQNEAQ, per germline (reference sequence). Unmatched junction bases numbered 9, after V lost 1 base and J lost 4 bases. Original processing methods: From reference gene primer amplification, estimates of nucleated cell counts were derived. Assay: immunoSEQ multiplex PCR; the TCRdb copy retains only in-frame clones and omits some. The DNA was the basis for D and trimming; V, J and clone size are from that table. This repertoire shows about 360,000 clones, around 86% found once; its top ten account for 3%. The data are from a study of blood T cell repertoires in COVID-19. The wider study: PBMCs, B-cell-depleted T cells, or T cells provided the cDNA or gDNA that made up the material.

This chain connects TRBV7-9 to TRBJ2-7; 8 nucleotides match TRBD2. This clonotype originated in a human donor in a cohort sampled during active COVID-19. Sequencing input: peripheral blood. CDR3 loop: CASSLGTAGARYEQYF. DNA for the CDR3: TGTGCCAGCAGCTTAGGCACAGCGGGGGCTCGATACGAGCAGTACTTC.